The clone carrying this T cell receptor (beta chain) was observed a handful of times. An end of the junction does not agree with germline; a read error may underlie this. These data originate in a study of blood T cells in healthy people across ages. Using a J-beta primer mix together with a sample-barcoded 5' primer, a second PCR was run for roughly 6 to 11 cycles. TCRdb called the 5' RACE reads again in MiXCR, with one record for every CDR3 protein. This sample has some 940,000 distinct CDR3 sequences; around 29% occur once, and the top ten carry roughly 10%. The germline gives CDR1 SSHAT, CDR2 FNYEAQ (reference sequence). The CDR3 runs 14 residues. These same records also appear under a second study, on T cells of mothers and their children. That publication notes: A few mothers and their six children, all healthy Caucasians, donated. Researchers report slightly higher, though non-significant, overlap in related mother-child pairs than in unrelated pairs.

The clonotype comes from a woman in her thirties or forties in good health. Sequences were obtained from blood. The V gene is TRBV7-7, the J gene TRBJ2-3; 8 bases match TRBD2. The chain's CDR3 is CASSVGSGGDTQYF. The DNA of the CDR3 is TGTGCTAGCAGCGTCGGGTCGGGAGGGGATACGCAGTATTTT.